A selection of T cell receptor beta chains follows, all from one sample in a study of cytomegalovirus exposure and HLA in healthy donors. Data came from immunoSEQ multiplex PCR; TCRdb stores just in-frame clones and leaves some out. Of fewer than 130,000 clones listed, about three quarters are singletons. The sequenced sample consisted of PBMCs. Receptor source: a woman aged 55-70 years in good health and CMV-seropositive. Each CDR3 is given with its conserved first and last residue. Each record gives: V gene, clone size, D gene, J gene, CDR3 DNA, CDR3 protein. D genes are given only for firm matches. Expanded clones get a size class; other rows say once, few or many, or leave the size out.

TRBV27	NA	TRBD1	TRBJ2-1	TGTGCCAGCAGCCCCGTTCGTCTGGGGGACAGTGAGCAGTTCTTC	CASSPVRLGDSEQFF
TRBV27	NA	NA	TRBJ2-7	TGTGCCAGCAGTTTACTTTCGGGTCCTTACTACGAGCAGTACTTC	CASSLLSGPYYEQYF
TRBV5-3	NA	NA	TRBJ1-1	TGTGCCAGAAGCCCTGCAGGGTGGACTGAAGCTTTCTTT	CARSPAGWTEAFF
TRBV5-4	NA	NA	TRBJ1-2	TGTGCCAGCAGCCGAGGGAATCGACCAGCCACCAACTATGGCTACACCTTC	CASSRGNRPATNYGYTF
TRBV11-2	NA	NA	TRBJ1-4	TGTGCCAGCAGCTTAGTACCTCTAGCACGGGAAAAACTGTTTTTT	CASSLVPLAREKLFF
TRBV5-6	NA	TRBD2	TRBJ2-1	TGTGCCAGCAGCTTGTTTGCGGGAGGATACAATGAGCAGTTCTTC	CASSLFAGGYNEQFF
TRBV6-1	few	TRBD1	TRBJ1-5	TGTGCCAGCTTACCCGGGACAGGGCATCAGCCCCAGCATTTT	CASLPGTGHQPQHF
TRBV6-6	few	NA	TRBJ1-1	TGTGCCAGCAGTTCCAGGGTGAACACTGAAGCTTTCTTT	CASSSRVNTEAFF
TRBV5-1	NA	NA	TRBJ1-1	TGCGCCAGCAGTTTAAGCCGGACTACATTGAACACTGAAGCTTTCTTT	CASSLSRTTLNTEAFF
TRBV6-6	NA	NA	TRBJ2-7	TGTGCCAGCAGTTACGAGTCTAGCTTCTACGAGCAGTACTTC	CASSYESSFYEQYF
TRBV30	once	NA	TRBJ2-2	TGTGCCTGGGACAGGACGAACACCGGGGAGCTGTTTTTT	CAWDRTNTGELFF
TRBV6-5	NA	TRBD1	TRBJ1-5	TGTGCCAGCAGTTTTCTAGGGGACAGGCCCCAGCATTTT	CASSFLGDRPQHF
TRBV28	few	TRBD2	TRBJ2-3	TGTGCCAGCAAGCCGACTAGCGGGAGGAGGGCAGATACGCAGTATTTT	CASKPTSGRRADTQYF
TRBV7-9	once	NA	TRBJ1-2	TGTTCCAGCCGGGAACTCGGCGACTATGGCTACACCTTC	CSSRELGDYGYTF
TRBV14	NA	TRBD2	TRBJ2-1	TGTGCCAGCAGCCACCACTTGAGCGGGAGGGCCTCCTCTGAGCACAATGAGCAGTTCTTC	CASSHHLSGRASSEHNEQFF
TRBV4-2	medium-sized	NA	TRBJ1-1	TGTGCCAGCAGCCCGCCCGGGGGGAATGAAGCTTTCTTT	CASSPPGGNEAFF
TRBV19	NA	TRBD2	TRBJ2-3	TGTGCCAGTGGGGGACTAGCGGTGAGCATAGATACGCAGTATTTT	CASGGLAVSIDTQYF
TRBV6-6	NA	TRBD1	TRBJ2-1	TGTGCCAGCAGCGCAGACAGGGGGGAGCAGTTCTTC	CASSADRGEQFF